This T cell receptor beta chain emerged from a study of T cell responses to AZD1222 COVID-19 vaccine. Study results and limitations: Clonal diversity was possibly underestimated, and white British individuals and females predominated among donors. Spike-specific TCR breadth and depth rose after two AZD1222 doses. Recipients of AZD1222 seropositive at baseline numbered only 6 or 7.

There are a few counts of this clone. As yet, its antigen is unknown. Data came from immunoSEQ multiplex PCR; TCRdb stores just in-frame clones and leaves some out. This table holds around 100,000 clones, about 90% found once. Sample: peripheral blood, taken on day 0 of MenACWY control vaccination. The sequence came from an adult in good health.

CDR3 coding DNA: TGTGCCAGCAGCTTCCCCGGGACCTCCTACGAGCAGTACTTC. It codes for CASSFPGTSYEQYF. The rearrangement joins TRBV7-8 to TRBJ2-7; either TRBD1 or TRBD2 may fit D (5 bases each). The germline V gene encodes CDR1 SGHVS and CDR2 FQNEAQ. CDR3 length: 14 amino acids. V was clipped by 3 bases and J by 0 bases, with 9 bases between them.